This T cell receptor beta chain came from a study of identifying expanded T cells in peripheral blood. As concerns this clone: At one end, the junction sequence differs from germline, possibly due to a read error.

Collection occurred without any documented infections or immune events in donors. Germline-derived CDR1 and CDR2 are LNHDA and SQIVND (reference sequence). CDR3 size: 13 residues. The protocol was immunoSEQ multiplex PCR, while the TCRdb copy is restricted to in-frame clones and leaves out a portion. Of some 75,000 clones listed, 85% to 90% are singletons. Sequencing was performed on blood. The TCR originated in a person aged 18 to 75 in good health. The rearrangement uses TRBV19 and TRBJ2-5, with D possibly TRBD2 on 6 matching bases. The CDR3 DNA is TGTGCCAGTAGTAGGGGAGGCCAAGGGACCCAGTACTTC. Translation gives CASSRGGQGTQYF.